Listed below are T cell receptor beta chains from one sample, sequenced in a study of blood T cells in healthy people across ages. Via MiXCR, TCRdb re-called the 5' RACE reads, giving one row per CDR3 protein. The profile shows roughly 2 million distinct CDR3 sequences, around half of them singletons. Specimen: blood. These TCRs come from a woman aged 40 to 49 in good health. Both conserved end residues are part of each CDR3. The D gene is left open where the match is weak. Size tells how often a clone was seen (once, few, many) or the class of an expanded clone, and some rows leave it out.

cdr3_nt	cdr3_aa	v_call	clone_size	d_call	j_call
TGTGCCAGCAGCCAAGATCTCCTGGACAGGGGTTATGGCTACACCTTC	CASSQDLLDRGYGYTF	TRBV3-1	-	TRBD1	TRBJ1-2
TGCAGTGCTAGAGGCCGCTGGCGGGGCTCCTACAATGAGCAGTTCTTC	CSARGRWRGSYNEQFF	TRBV20-1	-	-	TRBJ2-1
TGCGCCAGCAGCCTTCAGGGGTGGAACGAGCAGTACTTC	CASSLQGWNEQYF	TRBV4-1	once	-	TRBJ2-7
TGTGCCAGCAGTTCTGTAGAGGGAGACGAAAAACTGTTTTTT	CASSSVEGDEKLFF	TRBV6-2/TRBV6-3	-	-	TRBJ1-4
TGTGCCAGCAGTGACGGGGGGGATACGCAGTATTTT	CASSDGGDTQYF	TRBV12-3/TRBV12-4	few	TRBD2	TRBJ2-3
TGTGCCAGCAGCCCACGGTGGGGGGGTACTCCTGGGGCCAACGTCCTGACTTTC	CASSPRWGGTPGANVLTF	TRBV7-2	-	TRBD2	TRBJ2-6
TGTACCAGTTGGGACAGGGCCTTAGCCAAAAACATTCAGTACTTC	CTSWDRALAKNIQYF	TRBV6-5	-	TRBD1	TRBJ2-4
TGTGCCAGCAGTTTCCGTCAGGGAAACTATGGCTACACCTTC	CASSFRQGNYGYTF	TRBV12-3/TRBV12-4	-	-	TRBJ1-2
TGTGCCAGCAGCTTATTTCTTGGTAGCGGGGGGCCAAGCTCTGGGGCCAACGTCCTGACTTTC	CASSLFLGSGGPSSGANVLTF	TRBV7-9	few	TRBD2	TRBJ2-6
TGTGCCACCTGTGCGGGGTCCTACGAGCAGTACTTC	CATCAGSYEQYF	TRBV28	few	-	TRBJ2-7
TGTGCCAGCAGCGTAGAGTCAGGGGGCACGCAGTATTTT	CASSVESGGTQYF	TRBV9	-	TRBD1	TRBJ2-3
TGCGCCAGCAGCCAAGATCGGGGGTCCTACAATCAGCCCCAGCATTTT	CASSQDRGSYNQPQHF	TRBV4-1	-	-	TRBJ1-5
TGTGCCGGCAGCGTAGGGGGCAGGGGAGCAGATACGCAGTATTTT	CAGSVGGRGADTQYF	TRBV9	-	TRBD1	TRBJ2-3
TGTGCCAGCAGCATAAGACAGGGGGCTAACTATGGCTACACCTTC	CASSIRQGANYGYTF	TRBV7-2	-	TRBD1	TRBJ1-2
TGTGCCAGCAGCCAAGAGGGGAGAACTAGCGGGAGTGAGACCCAGCATTTT	CASSQEGRTSGSETQHF	TRBV4-2	-	-	TRBJ1-5
TGTGCCAGCAGGGCCGGGACGGGGGGGATCTACGAGCAGTACTTC	CASRAGTGGIYEQYF	TRBV6-6	-	TRBD2	TRBJ2-7
TGCAGCGTAGGTGCTTCTAACTATGGCTACACCTTC	CSVGASNYGYTF	TRBV29-1	few	-	TRBJ1-2
TGTGCCAGCAGCTTAAATTCCGGGGGGGCTGGTGAGCAGTTCTTC	CASSLNSGGAGEQFF	TRBV7-3	-	TRBD2	TRBJ2-1
TGTGCCACTGCACGTGGCTGGGTCGAAGGCTCGCAGTATTTT	CATARGWVEGSQYF	TRBV5-5	few	-	TRBJ2-3
TGCAGCGTTGAAACCGACGGCGGTTCGAGCGGGGGATTGGAGACCCAGTACTTC	CSVETDGGSSGGLETQYF	TRBV29-1	-	TRBD2	TRBJ2-5
TGTGCCATCAGTGACCTAGACTTCTGGTACTTC	CAISDLDFWYF	TRBV10-3	few	-	TRBJ2-7
TGTGCCACCAGTGATCCGGGACAGATGGAGGCCTACAATGAGCAGTTCTTC	CATSDPGQMEAYNEQFF	TRBV24-1	-	TRBD1	TRBJ2-1
TGTGCCAGCAGCCCTCAGGGGAGCCAGTTCTTC	CASSPQGSQFF	TRBV28	-	-	TRBJ2-1
TGTGCCAGCAGTCCCTTCGGGGGAACGAAAGATACGCAGTATTTT	CASSPFGGTKDTQYF	TRBV6-2/TRBV6-3	-	-	TRBJ2-3
TGCGCCACCAGCGGCTCACTCCTCCGAGCTTTCTTT	CATSGSLLRAFF	TRBV15	-	-	TRBJ1-1
TGTGCCAGCAGGCCGCGGGGGGGCGGCGGGGAGCTGTTTTTT	CASRPRGGGGELFF	TRBV12-3/TRBV12-4	-	TRBD2	TRBJ2-2
TGTGCCAGCAGCCCCCACAGGGGGCAGACCCAGTACTTC	CASSPHRGQTQYF	TRBV14	-	TRBD1	TRBJ2-5
TGTGCCAGCAGCCAGCCGGCTTATGACACAGATACGCAGTATTTT	CASSQPAYDTDTQYF	TRBV27	few	-	TRBJ2-3
TGTGCCAGCTCGGCGGCAGGTCCTAACTATGGCTACACCTTC	CASSAAGPNYGYTF	TRBV28	-	-	TRBJ1-2
TGTGCCAGCAGCAAATTGTCAGGGGTGTTAGAGACCCAGTACTTC	CASSKLSGVLETQYF	TRBV21-1	-	-	TRBJ2-5
TGTGCCAGCAGCGACGGGACAGGGGCCGTGGAGGGCTACACCTTC	CASSDGTGAVEGYTF	TRBV4-2	-	TRBD1	TRBJ1-2
TGTGCCAGCAGCCCCCGATTAAGGGGGACTAGCGGGGGGCTCATGAATGAGCAGTTCTTC	CASSPRLRGTSGGLMNEQFF	TRBV7-3	-	TRBD2	TRBJ2-1
TGCAGTGCTAGGGGTCCGGGATTGGGATCACCCCTCCACTTT	CSARGPGLGSPLHF	TRBV20-1	-	-	TRBJ1-6
TGTGCCAGCAGCCCCCGGAGCAGGGGGTCCGGGGAGCTGTTTTTT	CASSPRSRGSGELFF	TRBV9	-	TRBD1	TRBJ2-2
TGCAGTGCTAGAGATCAGCGGGGGAACGAGCAGTACTTC	CSARDQRGNEQYF	TRBV20-1	-	TRBD2	TRBJ2-7
TGTGCCAGCAGTTTATGGTCCGGGACAGTCCAAGAGACCCAGTACTTC	CASSLWSGTVQETQYF	TRBV27	-	TRBD1	TRBJ2-5
TGTGCCAGCAGCTTAGAACCCCTTCCCGGAGAGACCCAGTACTTC	CASSLEPLPGETQYF	TRBV7-2	-	-	TRBJ2-5
TGTGCCAGCAGGGACAGGGGGCATGGCTACACCTTC	CASRDRGHGYTF	TRBV2	few	TRBD1	TRBJ1-2
TGTGCCAGCAGTTTTAGGAGCCCGAGTGAGCAGTACTTC	CASSFRSPSEQYF	TRBV27	-	-	TRBJ2-7
TGTGCCAGCAGTTTGCCCCGCTCCAGGAGGGGGAACACTGAAGCTTTCTTT	CASSLPRSRRGNTEAFF	TRBV28	-	-	TRBJ1-1
TGTGCCAGCAGCTTAATAAAACCTCCGAAAGAGCAGTTCTTC	CASSLIKPPKEQFF	TRBV11-1	-	-	TRBJ2-1
TGTGCCATCAGTGAGGAGGGAATGTATGGCTACACCTTC	CAISEEGMYGYTF	TRBV10-3	-	-	TRBJ1-2
TGTGCCAGCCGTACTGGACTCTCCAGCCCGGTCGGCGAGCAGTACTTC	CASRTGLSSPVGEQYF	TRBV18	-	-	TRBJ2-7
TGTGCCAGCAGCTTAGTAAGGGAATCCCACTACGAGCAGTACTTC	CASSLVRESHYEQYF	TRBV13	-	-	TRBJ2-7
TGTGCCATCAGCGTGAAGTGGGGACTAGCGGACTCGCCAGATACGCAGTATTTT	CAISVKWGLADSPDTQYF	TRBV10-3	few	TRBD2	TRBJ2-3
TGCGCCAGCAGCCCGTTTGGGCAGGGCATACAAGAGACCCAGTACTTC	CASSPFGQGIQETQYF	TRBV4-1	few	-	TRBJ2-5
TGCAGCGTTGAGAGAAGTGACTATGACTACACCTTC	CSVERSDYDYTF	TRBV29-1	-	-	TRBJ1-2
TGCGCCAGCAGCTTGGTGTCGGGGGCGAACAATGAGCAGTTCTTC	CASSLVSGANNEQFF	TRBV5-1	-	-	TRBJ2-1
TGTGCCAGCAGCTTAAACGGCGGATACAATGAGCAGTTCTTC	CASSLNGGYNEQFF	TRBV7-9	-	-	TRBJ2-1
TGTGCCAGCAGCCAAGGACTAAGCTCCTACGAGCAGCACTTC	CASSQGLSSYEQHF	TRBV6-5	-	-	TRBJ2-7
TGCGCCAGCAGCTTTCCGAGGGCAGGGGGAAATGAGCAGTTCTTC	CASSFPRAGGNEQFF	TRBV5-1	-	TRBD1	TRBJ2-1
TGTGCCAGCAGTCCCTCAGGGGGACATTACAATGAGCAGTACTTC	CASSPSGGHYNEQYF	TRBV27	-	TRBD1	TRBJ2-7
TGTGCCAGCCAGGACCCTAATTCACCCCTCCACTTT	CASQDPNSPLHF	TRBV12-3/TRBV12-4	-	-	TRBJ1-6
TGTGCCAGCTATACCGGGACAGATTCCTACGAGCAGTACTTC	CASYTGTDSYEQYF	TRBV6-6	-	TRBD1	TRBJ2-7